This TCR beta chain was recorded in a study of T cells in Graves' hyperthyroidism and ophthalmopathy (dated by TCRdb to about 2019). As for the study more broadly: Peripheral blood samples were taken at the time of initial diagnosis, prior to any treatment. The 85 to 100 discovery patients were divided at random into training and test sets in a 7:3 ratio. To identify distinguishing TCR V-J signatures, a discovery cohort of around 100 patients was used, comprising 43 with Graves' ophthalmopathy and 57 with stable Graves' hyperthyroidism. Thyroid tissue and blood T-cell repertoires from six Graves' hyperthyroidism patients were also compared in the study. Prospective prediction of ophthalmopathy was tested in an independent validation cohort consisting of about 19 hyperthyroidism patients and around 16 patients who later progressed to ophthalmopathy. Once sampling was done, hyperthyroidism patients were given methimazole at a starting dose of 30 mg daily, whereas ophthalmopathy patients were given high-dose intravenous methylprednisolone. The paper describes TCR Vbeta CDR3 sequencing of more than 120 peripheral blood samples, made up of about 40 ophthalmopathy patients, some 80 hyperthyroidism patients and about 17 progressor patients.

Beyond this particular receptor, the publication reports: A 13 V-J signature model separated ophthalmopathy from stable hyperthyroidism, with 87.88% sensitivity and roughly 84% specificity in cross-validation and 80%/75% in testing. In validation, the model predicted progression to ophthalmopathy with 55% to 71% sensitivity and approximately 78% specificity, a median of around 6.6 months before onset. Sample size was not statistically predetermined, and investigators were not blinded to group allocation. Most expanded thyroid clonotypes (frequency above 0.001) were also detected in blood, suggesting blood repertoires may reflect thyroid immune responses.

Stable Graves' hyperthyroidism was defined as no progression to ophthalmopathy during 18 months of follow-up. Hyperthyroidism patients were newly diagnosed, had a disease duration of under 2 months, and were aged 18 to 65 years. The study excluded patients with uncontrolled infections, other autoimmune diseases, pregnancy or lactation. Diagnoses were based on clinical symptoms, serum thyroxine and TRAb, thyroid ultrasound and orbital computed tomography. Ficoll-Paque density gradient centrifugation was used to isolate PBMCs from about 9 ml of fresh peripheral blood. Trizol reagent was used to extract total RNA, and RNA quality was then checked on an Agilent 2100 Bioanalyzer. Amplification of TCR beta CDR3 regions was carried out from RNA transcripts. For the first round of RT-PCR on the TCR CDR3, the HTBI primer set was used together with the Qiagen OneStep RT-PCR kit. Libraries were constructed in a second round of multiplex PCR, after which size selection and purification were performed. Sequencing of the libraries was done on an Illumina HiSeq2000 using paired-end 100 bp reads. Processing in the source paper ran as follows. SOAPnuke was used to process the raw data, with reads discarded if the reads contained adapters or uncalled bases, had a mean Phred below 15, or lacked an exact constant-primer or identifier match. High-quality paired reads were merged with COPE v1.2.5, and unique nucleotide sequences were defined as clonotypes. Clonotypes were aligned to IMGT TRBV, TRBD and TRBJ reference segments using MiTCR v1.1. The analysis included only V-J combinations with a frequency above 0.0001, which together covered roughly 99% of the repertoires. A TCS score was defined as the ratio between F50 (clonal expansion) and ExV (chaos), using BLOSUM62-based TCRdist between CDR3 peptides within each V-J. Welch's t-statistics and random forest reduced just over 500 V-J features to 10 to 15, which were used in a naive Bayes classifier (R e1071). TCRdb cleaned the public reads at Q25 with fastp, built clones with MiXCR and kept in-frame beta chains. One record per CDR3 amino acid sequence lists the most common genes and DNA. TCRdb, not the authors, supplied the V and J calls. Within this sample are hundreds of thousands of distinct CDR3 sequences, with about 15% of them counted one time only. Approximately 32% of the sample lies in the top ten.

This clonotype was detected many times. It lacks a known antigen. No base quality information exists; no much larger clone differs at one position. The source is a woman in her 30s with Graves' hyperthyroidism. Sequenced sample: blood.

The nucleotide sequence is given as TGTGCCAGCAGTCAATACCGGGAACTAGAGACCCAGTACTTC. It translates as CASSQYRELETQYF. The chain is encoded by TRBV28 joined to TRBJ2-5, with a tentative D gene TRBD2 over 5 matching bases. Inclusive of the bounding cysteine and phenylalanine, the CDR3 is 14 residues long. Kept here is only the CDR3 DNA, which spans 42 bases and is read in frame from base 1. Reading the germline V gene gives CDR1 MDHEN and CDR2 SYDVKM. The V end loses 5 bases and the J end loses 4 bases, and a stretch of 14 bases separates them.